The T cell receptor beta chain described here comes from a study of a mutant IDH1 vaccine in newly diagnosed glioma. Whole-study context: Vaccine dosing followed radiotherapy by 4-6 weeks, or accompanied temozolomide cycles. Mean patient age was around 40 years; about 62% were male and roughly 38% female. Patients had received radiotherapy, temozolomide, or both previously, most receiving both.

The data were produced by immunoSEQ multiplex PCR, yet TCRdb's version contains in-frame clones alone and is incomplete. The data show 30,000 to 40,000 clones, roughly 80% seen once. The length of the CDR3 is 16 residues. Germline V gene sequence: CDR1 SGHVS, CDR2 FQNEAQ. The V end was cut by 4 bases, the J end by 6 bases, with 19 bases between. Comment on this clone: The antigen is unknown.

Time point meaning: week 5, during vaccination. A single vaccine dose contained 300 ug of mutant IDH1 20-mer peptide, and topical imiquimod was used with it. The sequence was obtained from a man aged 25 to 40 with glioma. The J gene is TRBJ2-1, the V gene TRBV7-8; D is undetermined. This specimen consisted of PBMCs, obtained from a glioma patient whose treatment included an IDH1 peptide vaccine. The CDR3 DNA sequence: TGTGCCAGCAGCTCCCCGGGCGCATTAACTTTCAATGAGCAGTTCTTC. Translated: CASSSPGALTFNEQFF.